This TCR beta chain was identified in a study of cytomegalovirus exposure and HLA in healthy donors. Study-wide points: Some 16,000 TCR beta sequences were associated with HLA alleles at 0.05 false discovery rate in a later analysis. Only CMV serostatus was available as immune exposure information. Researchers reported in a later analysis that common viral pathogens appeared linked to several top clusters.

Germline lookup yields CDR1 ENHRY and CDR2 SYGVKD. The CDR3 has 13 residues. The primer mix had 60 Vbeta and 13 Jbeta primers. The method was immunoSEQ multiplex PCR; TCRdb's version includes in-frame clones alone and lacks a portion of them. Among 140,000 to 150,000 clones, about 80% were seen once, and the ten largest hold around 3%. This clone occurred a few times. What it recognizes is unknown. This chain connects TRBV10-3 to TRBJ2-5; the match to TRBD1 covers 7 bases. The tail of the sequence fits TRBJ2-7 better, so the J call may be wrong. The sequenced material came from PBMCs. The clonotype was recovered from a female donor in good health and CMV-seronegative. The CDR3 region has the DNA TGTGCCATCGCACCGGACAGGTACGACGAGCAGTACTTC. It encodes CAIAPDRYDEQYF.